This T cell receptor beta chain originates from a study of blood T cell repertoires in COVID-19. Study at large: The origin of the acute and convalescent COVID-19 samples was the United States, Italy and Spain. T cells, B-cell-depleted T cells, or PBMCs provided the cDNA or gDNA that served as material.

CDR3 length: 17 residues. CDR1 is LGHNA, CDR2 YSLEER, per germline. V was pared by 1 base and J by 0 bases, with 15 bases between. As processed by the authors: Amplification from reference gene primers served as the basis for estimated nucleated cell counts. Using immunoSEQ multiplex PCR, the repertoire was profiled, and TCRdb retains in-frame clones only, with some absent. V, J and clone size reflect that table, while D and trimming were determined from the DNA. The data show 150,000 or so clones, around 84% seen once. The TCR sequence derives from a human donor in a cohort sampled during active COVID-19. The chain joins TRBV4-3 to TRBJ1-1; weak D call: TRBD1 (5 bases). Material for sequencing was peripheral blood. CDR3 nucleotides: TGCGCCAGCAGCCAAGGGGGGACTTGGCAGCTGAACACTGAAGCTTTCTTT. Encoded protein: CASSQGGTWQLNTEAFF.